Below are 23 T cell receptor beta chains sequenced from a single sample in a study of CD8+ T cells in alopecia areata. Noted treatment: oral pan-JAK inhibitor, 5-10 mg twice daily. In each case, RNA was isolated and then reverse transcribed into cDNA as the sequencing template. Repertoires were generated with immunoSEQ multiplex PCR, while TCRdb's copy carries only in-frame clones and drops some. The sample consists of 90,000 to 150,000 clones, approximately 53% of them appearing once. The sample in question was CD4+ T cells sorted from blood, obtained at week 4, from a patient treated with tofacitinib. All receptors derive from a human donor with alopecia areata.

CDR3 bases: TGTGCCACCAGCTTTTCGACAGGGTTGAGATACGAGCAGTACTTC. Amino acid sequence: CATSFSTGLRYEQYF. The chain joins TRBV15 to TRBJ2-7; TRBD1 aligns across 7 bases. This CDR3 has 15 residues. Germline V gene sequence: CDR1 LNHNV, CDR2 YYDKDF (reference sequence). With V trimmed by 5 bases and J by 4 bases, 11 bases remained unmatched.

The V call is TRBV5-6, the J call TRBJ1-6, with D perhaps TRBD1 (5 bases). In germline, CDR1 is SGHDT, CDR2 YYEEEE. The CDR3 runs 14 residues. The V and J ends lost 7 bases and 8 bases respectively, with 16 bases between them. The CDR3 nucleotides read TGTGCCAGCGGGACGGAGGGAATTTATTCACCCCTCCACTTT. It translates to CASGTEGIYSPLHF. Complete variable domain (other parts from reference TRBV5-6 and TRBJ1-6): DAGVTQSPTHLIKTRGQQVTLRCSPKSGHDTVSWYQQALGQGPQFIFQYYEEEERQRGNFPDRFSGHQFPNYSSELNVNALLLGDSALYLCASGTEGIYSPLHFGNGTRLTVT.

This chain links TRBV10-3 with TRBJ2-3, with unresolved D. The CDR3 contains 14 residues. Germline V CDR1 and CDR2: ENHRY, SYGVKD. Trimming shortened V by 6 bases and J by 1 base, and 11 bases separated the two germline ends. This chain's CDR3 is CAISLGPGTDTQYF. The CDR3 DNA follows: TGTGCCATCAGCTTAGGTCCCGGCACAGATACGCAGTATTTT.

This clone was picked up a small number of times. This chain connects TRBV29-1 to TRBJ2-3; 9 bases align to TRBD2. The ends lost 4 bases at V and 4 bases at J; junction bases unmatched: 6. Germline V gene lookup returns CDR1 SQVTM and CDR2 ANQGSEA. The CDR3 extends over 14 amino acids. CDR3 sequence reads: CSVAGSGGPDTQYF. CDR3 bases: TGCAGCGTTGCGGGTAGCGGGGGACCAGATACGCAGTATTTT.

The chain has TRBV6-6 and TRBJ2-1, with D perhaps TRBD1 or TRBD2 (5 bases each). CDR3 size: 15 residues. The V gene's germline CDR1 is MNHNY and CDR2 SVGAGI (reference sequence). Trimming took off 7 bases at V and 0 bases at J, with 13 bases between the two ends. The CDR3 bases are TGTGCCAGCACCGAACGGGGCAGCTCCTACAATGAGCAGTTCTTC. This codes for CASTERGSSYNEQFF.

The rearrangement links TRBV30 to TRBJ1-6; 8 bases match TRBD1. Per the germline V gene, CDR1 is GTSNPN and CDR2 is SVGIG (reference sequence). There are 16 residues in the CDR3. With V trimmed by 3 bases and J by 2 bases, 6 bases remained unmatched. The CDR3: CAWRGQDTTYNSPLHF. The CDR3 DNA is TGTGCCTGGAGGGGACAGGATACGACCTATAATTCACCCCTCCACTTT.

This chain links TRBV2 with TRBJ1-5, with D possibly TRBD1 on 5 matching bases. CDR1 SNHLY and CDR2 FYNNEI come from the germline V gene. V was trimmed by 6 bases and J by 4 bases, leaving 7 bases between them. This CDR3 region has 12 residues. CDR3 DNA: TGTGCCAGCAGCGGGGGAAATCAGCCCCAGCATTTT. Amino acid sequence: CASSGGNQPQHF.

This clone was detected a few times. This chain joins TRBV7-9 and TRBJ1-6, with 7 bases lining up with TRBD1. Germline V gene lookup returns CDR1 SEHNR and CDR2 FQNEAQ (reference sequence). The J segment lost 1 base and the V segment lost 3 bases, leaving 0 bases of the junction unmatched. The CDR3 contains 15 residues. The CDR3 reads CASSLTGSYNSPLHF. CDR3 DNA sequence: TGTGCCAGCAGCTTGACAGGGTCCTATAATTCACCCCTCCACTTT.

This chain joins TRBV6-6 and TRBJ2-7; TRBD2 might be the D (5 bases). Germline CDR1 is MNHNY and CDR2 is SVGAGI (reference sequence). CDR3 length equals 13 residues. Trimming shortened V by 7 bases and J by 0 bases, and 10 bases separated the two germline ends. The DNA of the CDR3 is TGTGCCAGCACGGACTCCAGCTCCTACGAGCAGTACTTC. Translation: CASTDSSSYEQYF.

Points on this clone: Other DNA sequences in this specimen translate into the identical CDR3. The J gene is TRBJ1-2, the V gene TRBV7-9; D is unclear. V was cut by 5 bases and J by 8 bases, with 9 bases left in between. CDR3 size: 11 residues. Per the germline V gene, CDR1 is SEHNR and CDR2 is FQNEAQ (reference sequence). The DNA for the CDR3 is TGTGCCAGCAGCCCTCTAAGCGGCTACACCTTC. It encodes CASSPLSGYTF.

This sequence joins TRBV5-1 and TRBJ2-1, with 8 bases lining up with TRBD2. The CDR3 is 15 amino acids. CDR1 is SGHRS and CDR2 is YFSETQ in the germline V gene. V was clipped by 5 bases and J by 0 bases; unmatched bases: 4. CDR3 in DNA: TGCGCCAGCAGGAGCCTAGCGGGCTCCTACAATGAGCAGTTCTTC. It encodes CASRSLAGSYNEQFF.

CDR3 nucleotides: TGTGCCAGTAGTACACCCGGGACAGGGGGCTACGAGCAGTACTTC. Amino acids: CASSTPGTGGYEQYF. This rearrangement joins TRBV19 to TRBJ2-7; 11 bases match TRBD1. CDR1 is LNHDA, CDR2 SQIVND, per germline (reference sequence). V dropped 4 bases and J dropped 3; count of bases not matched to a gene: 5. This CDR3 has 15 amino acids.

The rearrangement links TRBV6-6 to TRBJ2-5, with 10 bases aligning to TRBD2. CDR1 MNHNY and CDR2 SVGAGI come from the germline V gene (reference sequence). This CDR3 comprises 13 residues. J lost 5 bases, V lost 10 bases, and 7 bases had no gene match. In DNA form, the CDR3 reads TGTGCCACGGGTCTAGCGGGAGTGGAGACCCAGTACTTC. It yields the protein CATGLAGVETQYF.

This chain connects TRBV6-5 to TRBJ2-4; D is ambiguous. The germline CDR1 and CDR2 sequences are MNHEY and SVGAGI. CDR3 size: 14 residues. V shed 0 bases and J shed 9 bases, with 12 bases lying between them. CDR3: CASSYSRLRGIQYF. In nucleotides, the CDR3 is TGTGCCAGCAGTTACTCGAGACTCAGAGGCATTCAGTACTTC.

This clone appeared a few times. The rearrangement uses TRBV30 and TRBJ1-6, with D unresolved. The germline V gene has CDR1 GTSNPN and CDR2 SVGIG (reference sequence). Trimming took off 3 bases at V and 7 bases at J, with 13 bases between the two ends. The CDR3 extends over 14 amino acids. The CDR3 DNA reads TGTGCCTGGAGGAGTACGGGTTTCAATTCACCCCTCCACTTT. This codes for CAWRSTGFNSPLHF.

The chain links TRBV27 to TRBJ2-7; TRBD1 is a possible D gene (6 bases). Per the germline V gene, CDR1 is MNHEY and CDR2 is SMNVEV (reference sequence). This CDR3 region has 17 residues. Trimming removed 0 bases at V and 2 bases at J, with 17 bases between. The CDR3 DNA reads as TGTGCCAGCAGTTTATCCTCACCGGGACAAGGGGCCTACGAGCAGTACTTC. This translates into CASSLSSPGQGAYEQYF.

This clone has more than one count but fewer than ten. The genes are TRBV6-5 and TRBJ2-3; TRBD2 agrees at 7 bases. V lost 0 bases and J lost 8; bases outside the gene matches: 2. The CDR3 is 13 residues long. Germline values: CDR1 MNHEY, CDR2 SVGAGI. Written as DNA, the CDR3 is TGTGCCAGCAGTTACTCCCCTAGCGGTACGCAGTATTTT. Its translation: CASSYSPSGTQYF.

This sequence joins TRBV6-5 and TRBJ2-5; D unresolved. The germline CDR1 and CDR2 sequences are MNHEY and SVGAGI. V dropped 5 bases and J dropped 5 bases, with 12 bases sitting between them. CDR3 length: 13 residues. In DNA form, the CDR3 reads TGTGCCAGCAGTCTCACGAATGGGGAGACCCAGTACTTC. This gives the protein CASSLTNGETQYF.

The chain combines TRBV7-9 with TRBJ2-1, with D hard to call. Germline loops: CDR1 SEHNR, CDR2 FQNEAQ (reference sequence). The V and J ends lost 3 bases and 6 bases respectively, with 12 bases between them. The CDR3 has 14 residues. The CDR3 region has the DNA TGTGCCAGCAGCTTGAAGTTGGCTGTCAATGAGCAGTTCTTC. Its translation: CASSLKLAVNEQFF.

This chain links TRBV29-1 with TRBJ2-5, with D possibly TRBD1 on 5 matching bases. V was cut by 6 bases and J by 3 bases, with 17 bases left in between. Germline loops: CDR1 SQVTM, CDR2 ANQGSEA. The CDR3 contains 14 residues. The CDR3 is CSVGKKGQKETQYF. The CDR3 DNA follows: TGCAGCGTCGGAAAGAAGGGGCAGAAAGAGACCCAGTACTTC.

This clone was observed at least ten times. The J gene is TRBJ1-5, the V gene TRBV4-1, with 7 bases that match TRBD1. CDR3 size: 14 residues. V trimming: 6 bases; J trimming: 3 bases; junction bases outside the gene matches: 5. In germline, CDR1 is MGHRA, CDR2 YSYEKL. Written as DNA, the CDR3 is TGCGCCAGCAGGTCGACAGGGTTCAATCAGCCCCAGCATTTT. As protein: CASRSTGFNQPQHF.

This clone was recorded a few times. The V and J genes are TRBV30 and TRBJ2-7, with 10 bases that match TRBD1. This CDR3 spans 13 amino acids. Germline V gene data show CDR1 as GTSNPN and CDR2 as SVGIG (reference sequence). V lost 4 bases to trimming and J lost 1 base; unmatched junction nucleotides: 1. The CDR3 DNA is TGTGCCTGGACGGGACAGGGGTCCTACGAGCAGTACTTC. Translating it yields CAWTGQGSYEQYF.

The rearrangement joins TRBV28 to TRBJ2-7; 9 nucleotides agree with TRBD1. V dropped 8 bases and J dropped 2; count of bases not matched to a gene: 4. Germline lookup yields CDR1 MDHEN and CDR2 SYDVKM. This CDR3 comprises 13 residues. CDR3 sequence (DNA): TGTGCCAGCCAAGGGACAGGGCCCTACGAGCAGTACTTC. It yields the protein CASQGTGPYEQYF.